A single sample gave rise to the 9 T cell receptor beta chains below, sequenced in a study of pediatric ulcerative colitis. Rectal tissue came from one to two pinch biopsies taken at colonoscopy. Clones were sequenced by immunoSEQ multiplex PCR, and TCRdb holds only the in-frame ones, with some missing. Of 20,000 to 30,000 clones listed, 65% to 80% are singletons. Sequenced input: gut tissue. The receptors were gathered from a boy under 18 with severe ulcerative colitis.

The chain combines TRBV11-3 with TRBJ2-1; perhaps TRBD2 as D (5 bases). The CDR3 has 15 amino acids. Trimming pared 2 bases from V and 9 bases from J, leaving 17 bases between. CDR1 is SGHNT, CDR2 YENEEA, per germline. CDR3 sequence: CASSLTGEGIGEQFF. The CDR3 DNA is TGTGCCAGCAGCTTAACCGGGGAAGGGATCGGTGAGCAGTTCTTC.

The V gene is TRBV5-4, the J gene TRBJ2-3; TRBD2 matches 10 bases. Trimming removed 2 bases from V and 2 bases from J; junction bases left unmatched: 5. This CDR3 spans 16 amino acids. The germline V gene encodes CDR1 SGHNT and CDR2 YYREEE (reference sequence). The DNA of the CDR3 is TGTGCCAGCAGCTTAGGGACTAGCGCCTACACAGATACGCAGTATTTT. Translated, it gives CASSLGTSAYTDTQYF.

A few counts support this clone. The gene calls are TRBV30 and TRBJ1-2; D is undetermined. Germline loops: CDR1 GTSNPN, CDR2 SVGIG (reference sequence). CDR3 length equals 13 residues. The germline V and J ends were trimmed by 4 bases and 1 base, with 10 bases remaining between them. The CDR3 here is CAWNDLNNYGYTF. The CDR3 DNA is TGTGCCTGGAACGACCTTAATAACTATGGCTACACCTTC.

The chain couples TRBV7-2 to TRBJ2-7, with D maybe TRBD2 (6 bases). CDR1 is SGHTA and CDR2 is FQGNSA in the germline V gene. The CDR3 loop spans 15 amino acids. The V end lost 5 bases, the J end lost 7 bases, and 21 bases lay between the germline ends. CDR3 bases: TGTGCCAGCAGCCTTCTTGGGGGAGTCGCGGGGGAGCAGTACTTC. It specifies CASSLLGGVAGEQYF.

By frequency in the sample, this clone is medium-sized. The chain has TRBV4-1 and TRBJ2-2; 7 nucleotides line up with TRBD1. With V trimmed by 1 base and J by 4 bases, 6 bases remained unmatched. Germline lookup yields CDR1 MGHRA and CDR2 YSYEKL. The CDR3 runs 16 residues. CDR3 region: CASSQGMGQLTGELFF. CDR3 nucleotide sequence: TGCGCCAGCAGCCAAGGGATGGGACAGCTCACCGGGGAGCTGTTTTTT.

The chain carries TRBV4-3 and TRBJ2-3, with D unclear. Germline V gives CDR1 LGHNA, CDR2 YSLEER. With 1 base removed from V and 1 base from J, the gap between germline ends came to 12 bases. This CDR3 spans 16 amino acids. CDR3 in DNA: TGCGCCAGCAGCCAAGGAGATGGACGGCGCACAGATACGCAGTATTTT. Translated: CASSQGDGRRTDTQYF.

This clone is classed as medium-sized (0.01 to 0.1%). CDR3 region: CSVRTESGRGAQYF. CDR3 sequence (DNA): TGCAGCGTTCGAACCGAGAGCGGACGGGGGGCCCAGTACTTC. The rearrangement joins TRBV29-1 to TRBJ2-5, with 7 bases fitting TRBD2. Germline V lookup: CDR1 SQVTM, CDR2 ANQGSEA. The CDR3 totals 14 residues. Unmatched junction bases numbered 15, after V lost 5 bases and J lost 9 bases. The variable domain in full, with the rest retrieved from reference TRBV29-1 and TRBJ2-5, is SAVISQKPSRDICQRGTSLTIQCQVDSQVTMMFWYRQQPGQSLTLIATANQGSEATYESGFVIDKFPISRPNLTFSTLTVSNMSPEDSSIYLCSVRTESGRGAQYFGPGTRLLVL.

The chain recombines TRBV7-2 with TRBJ2-7; D ambiguous. CDR1 is SGHTA, CDR2 FQGNSA, per germline. Trimming stripped 8 bases from V and 2 bases from J, with 10 bases between. The CDR3 length is 12 residues. The CDR3 loop reads CASGSQPYEQYF. For the CDR3, the DNA is TGTGCCAGCGGATCCCAGCCCTACGAGCAGTACTTC.

The chain carries TRBV7-2 and TRBJ2-7, with 7 bases matching TRBD2. Per germline, CDR1 SGHTA and CDR2 FQGNSA. The CDR3 loop spans 15 amino acids. After removal of 5 bases from V and 0 bases from J, the junction contained 7 bases not matched to a gene. The CDR3 region is CASSASLATSYEQYF. CDR3 nucleotide sequence: TGTGCCAGCAGCGCATCACTAGCGACCTCCTACGAGCAGTACTTC.